The entry below describes one T cell receptor beta chain. This specimen comes from a study of T cells after yellow fever vaccination. TCRdb passed the 5' RACE reads through MiXCR, listing each CDR3 protein once. The table records 300,000 or so distinct CDR3 sequences, around 6.8% of them present only once. This CDR3 is 16 amino acids long. Trimming removed 4 bases at V and 0 bases at J, with 16 bases between. CDR1 and CDR2 from the germline V gene are SGHRS and YFSETQ. The starting material was PBMCs, obtained roughly 45 days after the first yellow fever vaccination. V and J are TRBV5-1 and TRBJ1-1; D gene ambiguous. This sequence originates from a man younger than 30 who received the YFV17D yellow fever vaccine. The DNA for the CDR3 is TGCGCCAGCAGCCCTACGTACAGCTATATGAACACTGAAGCTTTCTTT. The encoded protein is CASSPTYSYMNTEAFF.